Described below is a single T cell receptor (beta chain) sequence and its context. The antigen remains unidentified. The PCR ran on 60 Vbeta and 13 Jbeta primers. The table came from immunoSEQ multiplex PCR; TCRdb's copy has only in-frame clones and leaves some out. The sample has around 230,000 clones, 80% to 90% seen once. The data belong to a study of cytomegalovirus exposure and HLA in healthy donors. Findings of the study overall: TRBV6-2, TRBV6-3 and some other V segments were unresolvable in 87-base-pair reads. Among TCR beta chains, those listed as cytomegalovirus-associated numbered over 150.

The V segment lost 5 bases and the J segment 11 bases; nucleotides outside the gene matches: 10. Per the germline V gene, CDR1 is MNHNS and CDR2 is SASEGT. This CDR3 region has 14 residues. Sequenced input: PBMCs. The chain employs TRBV6-1 and TRBJ1-5; 9 bases are shared with TRBD1. This TCR derives from a girl between 2 and 10 years old in good health and CMV-seronegative. The CDR3 protein is CASSPGQGSMTQHF. The CDR3 DNA reads as TGTGCCAGCAGTCCGGGACAGGGATCAATGACCCAGCATTTT.